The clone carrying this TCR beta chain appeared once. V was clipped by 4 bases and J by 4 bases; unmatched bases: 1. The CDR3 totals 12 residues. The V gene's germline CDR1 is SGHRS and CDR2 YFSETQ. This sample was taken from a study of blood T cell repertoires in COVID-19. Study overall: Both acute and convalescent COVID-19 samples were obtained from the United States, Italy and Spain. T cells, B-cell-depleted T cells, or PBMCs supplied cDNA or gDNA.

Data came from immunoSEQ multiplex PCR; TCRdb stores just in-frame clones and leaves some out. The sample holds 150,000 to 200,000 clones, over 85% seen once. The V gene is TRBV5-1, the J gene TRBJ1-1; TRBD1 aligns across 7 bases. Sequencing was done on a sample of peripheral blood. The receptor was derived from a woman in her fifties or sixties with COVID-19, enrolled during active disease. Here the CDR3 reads CASSAGGTEAFF. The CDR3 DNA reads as TGCGCCAGCAGCGCAGGGGGCACTGAAGCTTTCTTT.